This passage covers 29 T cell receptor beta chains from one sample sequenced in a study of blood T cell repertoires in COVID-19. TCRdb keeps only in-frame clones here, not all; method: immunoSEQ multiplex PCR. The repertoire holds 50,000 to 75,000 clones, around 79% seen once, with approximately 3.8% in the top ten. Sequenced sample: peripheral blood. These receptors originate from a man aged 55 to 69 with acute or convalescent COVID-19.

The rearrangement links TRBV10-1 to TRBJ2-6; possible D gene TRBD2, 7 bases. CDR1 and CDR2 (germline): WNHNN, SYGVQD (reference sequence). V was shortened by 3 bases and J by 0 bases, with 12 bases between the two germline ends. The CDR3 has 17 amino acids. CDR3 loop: CASSDGGPGSGANVLTF. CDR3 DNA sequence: TGCGCCAGCAGTGACGGGGGGCCCGGCTCTGGGGCCAACGTCCTGACTTTC.

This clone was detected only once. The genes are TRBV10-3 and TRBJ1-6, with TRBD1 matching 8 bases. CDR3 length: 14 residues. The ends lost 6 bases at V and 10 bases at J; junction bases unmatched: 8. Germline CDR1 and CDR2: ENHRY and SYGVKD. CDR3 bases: TGTGCCATCAGGCCGACAGGGGACGAATCACCCCTCCACTTT. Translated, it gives CAIRPTGDESPLHF.

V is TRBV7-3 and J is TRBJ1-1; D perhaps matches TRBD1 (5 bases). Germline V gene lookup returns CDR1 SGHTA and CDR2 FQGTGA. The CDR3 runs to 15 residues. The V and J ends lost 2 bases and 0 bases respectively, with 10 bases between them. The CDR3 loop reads CASSLQTGMNTEAFF. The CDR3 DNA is TGTGCCAGCAGCTTACAAACAGGCATGAACACTGAAGCTTTCTTT.

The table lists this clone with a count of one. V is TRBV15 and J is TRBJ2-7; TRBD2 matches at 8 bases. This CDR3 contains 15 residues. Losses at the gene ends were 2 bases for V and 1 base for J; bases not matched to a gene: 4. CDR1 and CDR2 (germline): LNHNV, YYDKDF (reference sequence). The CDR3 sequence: CATSRLTSGSYEQYF. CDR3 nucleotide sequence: TGTGCCACCAGCAGATTAACTAGCGGATCCTACGAGCAGTACTTC.

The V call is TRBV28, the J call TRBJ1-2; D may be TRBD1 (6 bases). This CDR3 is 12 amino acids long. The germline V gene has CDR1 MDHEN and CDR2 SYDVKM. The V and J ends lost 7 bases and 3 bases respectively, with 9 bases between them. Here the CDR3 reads CASTQGYYGYTF. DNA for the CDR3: TGTGCCAGCACCCAGGGGTACTATGGCTACACCTTC.

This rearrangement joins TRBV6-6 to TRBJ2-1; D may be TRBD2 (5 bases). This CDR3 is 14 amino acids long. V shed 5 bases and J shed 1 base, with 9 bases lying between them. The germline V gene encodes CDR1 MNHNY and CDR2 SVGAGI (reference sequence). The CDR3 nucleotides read TGTGCCAGCAGTACGAGGGAGTCCTACAATGAGCAGTTCTTC. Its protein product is CASSTRESYNEQFF.

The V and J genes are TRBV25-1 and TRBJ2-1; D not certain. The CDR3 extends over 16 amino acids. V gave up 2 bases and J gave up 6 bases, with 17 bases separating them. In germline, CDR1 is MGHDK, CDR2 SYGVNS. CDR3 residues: CASSEGLTSGGNEQFF. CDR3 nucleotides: TGTGCCAGCAGTGAAGGGTTGACCTCGGGTGGCAATGAGCAGTTCTTC.

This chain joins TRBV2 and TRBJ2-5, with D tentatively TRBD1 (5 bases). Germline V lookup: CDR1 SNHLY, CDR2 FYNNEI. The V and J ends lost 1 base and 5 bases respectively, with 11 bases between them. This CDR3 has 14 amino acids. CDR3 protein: CASSEEGILETQYF. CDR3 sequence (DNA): TGTGCCAGCAGTGAAGAGGGGATATTGGAGACCCAGTACTTC.

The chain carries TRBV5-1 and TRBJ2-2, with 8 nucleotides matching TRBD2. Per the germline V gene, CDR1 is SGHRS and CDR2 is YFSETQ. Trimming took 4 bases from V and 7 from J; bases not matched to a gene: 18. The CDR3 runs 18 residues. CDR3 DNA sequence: TGCGCCAGCAGCCCAACCGGACTAGCCAAAGAGGTAGTCGGGGAGCTGTTTTTT. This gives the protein CASSPTGLAKEVVGELFF.

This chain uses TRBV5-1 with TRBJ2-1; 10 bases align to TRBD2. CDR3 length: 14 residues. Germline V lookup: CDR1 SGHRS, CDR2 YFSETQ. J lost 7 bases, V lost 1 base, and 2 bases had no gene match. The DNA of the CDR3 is TGCGCCAGCAGCTTGACTAGCGGGAAAAATGAGCAGTTCTTC. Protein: CASSLTSGKNEQFF. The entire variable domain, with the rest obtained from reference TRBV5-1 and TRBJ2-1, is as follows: KAGVTQTPRYLIKTRGQQVTLSCSPISGHRSVSWYQQTPGQGLQFLFEYFSETQRNKGNFPGRFSGRQFSNSRSEMNVSTLELGDSALYLCASSLTSGKNEQFFGPGTRLTVL.

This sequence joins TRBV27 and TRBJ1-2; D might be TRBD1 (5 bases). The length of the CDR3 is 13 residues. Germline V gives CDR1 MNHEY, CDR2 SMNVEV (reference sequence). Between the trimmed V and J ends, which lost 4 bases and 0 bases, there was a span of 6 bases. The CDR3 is CASSYRSNYGYTF. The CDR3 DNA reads TGTGCCAGCAGTTACAGGTCTAACTATGGCTACACCTTC.

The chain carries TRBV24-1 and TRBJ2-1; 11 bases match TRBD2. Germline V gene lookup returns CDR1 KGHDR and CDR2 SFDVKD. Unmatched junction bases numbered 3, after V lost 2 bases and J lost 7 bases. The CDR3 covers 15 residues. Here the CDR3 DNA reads TGTGCCACCAGTGATTGGACTAGCGGGTGGAATGAGCAGTTCTTC. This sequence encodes CATSDWTSGWNEQFF.

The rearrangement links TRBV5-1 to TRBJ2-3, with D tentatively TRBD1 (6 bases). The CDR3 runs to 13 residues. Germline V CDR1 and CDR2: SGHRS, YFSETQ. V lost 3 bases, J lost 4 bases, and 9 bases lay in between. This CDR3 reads CASSYTGSDTQYF. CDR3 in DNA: TGCGCCAGCAGCTACACAGGGTCAGATACGCAGTATTTT.

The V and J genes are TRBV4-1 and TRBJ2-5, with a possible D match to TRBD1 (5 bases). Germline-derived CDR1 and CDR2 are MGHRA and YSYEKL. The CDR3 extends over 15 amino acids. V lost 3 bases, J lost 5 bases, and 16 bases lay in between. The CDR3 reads CASSHRQSSWETQYF. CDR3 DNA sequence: TGCGCCAGCAGCCATCGACAGAGCTCATGGGAGACCCAGTACTTC.

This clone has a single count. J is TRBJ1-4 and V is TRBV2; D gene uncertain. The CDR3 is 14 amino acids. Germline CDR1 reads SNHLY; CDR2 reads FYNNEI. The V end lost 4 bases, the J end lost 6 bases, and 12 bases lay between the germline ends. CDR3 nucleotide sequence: TGTGCCAGCAGTGGACTAGCGTCGGATGAAAAACTGTTTTTT. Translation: CASSGLASDEKLFF.

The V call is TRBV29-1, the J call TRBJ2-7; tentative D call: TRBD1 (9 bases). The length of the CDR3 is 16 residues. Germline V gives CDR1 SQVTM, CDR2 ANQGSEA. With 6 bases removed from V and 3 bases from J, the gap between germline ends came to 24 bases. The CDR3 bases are TGCAGCGTCGGGGGGGGGAACCGGGACAGGGACTACGAGCAGTACTTC. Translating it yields CSVGGGNRDRDYEQYF.

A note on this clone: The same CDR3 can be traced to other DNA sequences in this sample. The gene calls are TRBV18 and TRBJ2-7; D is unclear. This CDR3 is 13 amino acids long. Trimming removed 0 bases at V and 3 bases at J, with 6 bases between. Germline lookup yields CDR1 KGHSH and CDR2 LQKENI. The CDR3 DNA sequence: TGTGCCAGCTCACCACCGGGCAGCTACGAGCAGTACTTC. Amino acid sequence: CASSPPGSYEQYF.

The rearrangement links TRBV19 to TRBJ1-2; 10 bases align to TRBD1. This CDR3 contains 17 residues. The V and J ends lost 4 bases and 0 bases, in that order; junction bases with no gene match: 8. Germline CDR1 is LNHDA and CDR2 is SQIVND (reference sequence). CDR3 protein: CASSTGTGERANYGYTF. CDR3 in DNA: TGTGCCAGTAGTACTGGGACAGGGGAAAGAGCTAACTATGGCTACACCTTC.

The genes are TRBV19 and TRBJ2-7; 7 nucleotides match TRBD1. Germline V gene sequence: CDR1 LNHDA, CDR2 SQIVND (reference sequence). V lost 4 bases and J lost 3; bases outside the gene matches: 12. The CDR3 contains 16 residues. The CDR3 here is CASSKGGRVLDYEQYF. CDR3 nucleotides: TGTGCCAGTAGTAAAGGGGGCAGGGTATTAGACTACGAGCAGTACTTC.

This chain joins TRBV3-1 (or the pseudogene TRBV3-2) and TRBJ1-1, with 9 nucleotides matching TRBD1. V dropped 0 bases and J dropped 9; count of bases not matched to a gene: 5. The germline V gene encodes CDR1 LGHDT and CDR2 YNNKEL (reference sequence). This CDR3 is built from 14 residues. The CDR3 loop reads CASSQDNRGRQAFF. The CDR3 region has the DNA TGTGCCAGCAGCCAAGATAACAGGGGGCGGCAAGCTTTCTTT.

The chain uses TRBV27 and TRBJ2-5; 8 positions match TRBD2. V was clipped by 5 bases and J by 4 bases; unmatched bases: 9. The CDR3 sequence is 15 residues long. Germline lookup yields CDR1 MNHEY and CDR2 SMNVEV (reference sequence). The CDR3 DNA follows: TGTGCCAGCAGTCCCGGACTAGCAATAGGAGAGACCCAGTACTTC. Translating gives CASSPGLAIGETQYF.

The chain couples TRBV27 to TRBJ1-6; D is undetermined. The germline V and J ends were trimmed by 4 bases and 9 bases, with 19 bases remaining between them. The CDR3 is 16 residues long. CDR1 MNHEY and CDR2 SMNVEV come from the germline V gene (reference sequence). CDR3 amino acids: CASSYIRGREGSPLHF. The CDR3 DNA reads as TGTGCCAGCAGTTACATCAGAGGGCGGGAAGGTTCACCCCTCCACTTT.

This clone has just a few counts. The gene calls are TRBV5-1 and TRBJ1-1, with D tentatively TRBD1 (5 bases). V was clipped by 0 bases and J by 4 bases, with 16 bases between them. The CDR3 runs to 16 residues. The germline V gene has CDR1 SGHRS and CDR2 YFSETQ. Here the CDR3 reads CASSLVGGGTLTEAFF. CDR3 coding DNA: TGCGCCAGCAGCTTGGTAGGCGGGGGGACCCTCACTGAAGCTTTCTTT.

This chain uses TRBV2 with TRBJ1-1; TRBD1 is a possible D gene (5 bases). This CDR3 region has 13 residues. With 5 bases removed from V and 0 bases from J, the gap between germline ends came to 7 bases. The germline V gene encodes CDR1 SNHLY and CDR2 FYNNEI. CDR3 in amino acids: CASSRTLNTEAFF. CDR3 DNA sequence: TGTGCCAGCAGTAGGACACTGAACACTGAAGCTTTCTTT.

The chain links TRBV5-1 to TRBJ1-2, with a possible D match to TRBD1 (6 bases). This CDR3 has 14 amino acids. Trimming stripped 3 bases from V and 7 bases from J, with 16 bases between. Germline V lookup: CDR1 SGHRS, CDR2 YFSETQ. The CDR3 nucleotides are TGCGCCAGCAGCTATCCGTACAGGGATTCTGGCTACACCTTC. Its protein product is CASSYPYRDSGYTF.

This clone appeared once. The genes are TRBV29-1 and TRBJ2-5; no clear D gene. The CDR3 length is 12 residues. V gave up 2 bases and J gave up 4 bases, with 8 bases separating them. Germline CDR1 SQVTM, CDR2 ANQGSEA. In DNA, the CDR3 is TGCAGCGTTGAAAGTCAAGCAGAGACCCAGTACTTC. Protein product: CSVESQAETQYF.

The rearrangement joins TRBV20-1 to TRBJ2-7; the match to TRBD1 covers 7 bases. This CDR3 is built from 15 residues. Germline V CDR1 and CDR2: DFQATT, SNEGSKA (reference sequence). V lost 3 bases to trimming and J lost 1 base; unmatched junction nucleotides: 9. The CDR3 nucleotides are TGCAGTGCTAGTCAGCCCGGCAGGGGGTCCTACGAGCAGTACTTC. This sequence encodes CSASQPGRGSYEQYF.

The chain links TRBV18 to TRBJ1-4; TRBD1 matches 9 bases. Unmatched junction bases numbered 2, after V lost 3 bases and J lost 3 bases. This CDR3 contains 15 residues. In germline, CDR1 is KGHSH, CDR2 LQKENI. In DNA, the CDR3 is TGTGCCAGCTCACCGGGGACAGGGTCTAATGAAAAACTGTTTTTT. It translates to CASSPGTGSNEKLFF.

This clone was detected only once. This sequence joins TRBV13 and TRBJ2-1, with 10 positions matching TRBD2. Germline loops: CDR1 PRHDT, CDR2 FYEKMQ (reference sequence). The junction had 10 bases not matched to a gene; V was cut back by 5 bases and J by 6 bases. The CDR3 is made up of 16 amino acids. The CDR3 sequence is CASSIIAGGAGNEQFF. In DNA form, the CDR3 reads TGTGCCAGCAGCATAATAGCGGGAGGAGCCGGCAATGAGCAGTTCTTC.